This entry lists 23 T cell receptor beta chains sequenced from one sample in a study of blood T cell repertoires in COVID-19. The repertoire was sequenced with immunoSEQ multiplex PCR; TCRdb's copy has only in-frame clones and lacks some. The sample contains roughly 200,000 clones, roughly nine tenths of which appear only once. Sequencing was done on a sample of PBMCs or T cells enriched from blood (not recorded which). These receptors were taken from a woman aged 30 to 39 with acute COVID-19.

The chain is built from TRBV2 and TRBJ2-7; no definite D call. The germline CDR1 and CDR2 sequences are SNHLY and FYNNEI. The ends were cut back, 1 base at V and 4 bases at J, with 5 bases in the middle. This CDR3 has 12 amino acids. The CDR3 region is CASSEVIYEQYF. The CDR3 region has the DNA TGTGCCAGCAGTGAAGTTATTTACGAGCAGTACTTC.

A few counts support this clone. The chain carries TRBV7-9 and TRBJ1-3; 7 bases fit TRBD1. The CDR3 runs 16 residues. Germline V lookup: CDR1 SEHNR, CDR2 FQNEAQ (reference sequence). V lost 0 bases and J lost 2; bases outside the gene matches: 4. CDR3 bases: TGTGCCAGCAGCTTAGCCCTTACAGGGGCTGGAAACACCATATATTTT. It is translated as CASSLALTGAGNTIYF.

This clone was seen just once. The rearrangement links TRBV7-2 to TRBJ1-1; D remains unclear. The CDR3 runs to 15 residues. V gave up 5 bases and J gave up 4 bases, with 17 bases separating them. Germline V gene data show CDR1 as SGHTA and CDR2 as FQGNSA. The CDR3 DNA reads as TGTGCCAGCAGCCAATCCTCGGCGTCAGGCACTGAAGCTTTCTTT. Its translation: CASSQSSASGTEAFF.

The chain couples TRBV5-1 to TRBJ1-1; 7 positions agree with TRBD1. This CDR3 spans 14 amino acids. Germline CDR1 SGHRS, CDR2 YFSETQ. V shed 4 bases and J 1 base; nucleotides not matched to a gene: 4. The CDR3 loop is CASSTDRPNTEAFF. The DNA for the CDR3 is TGCGCCAGCAGCACGGACAGGCCGAACACTGAAGCTTTCTTT.

This clone has just a few counts. The chain combines TRBV10-1 with TRBJ2-7; D is unclear. This CDR3 is 13 amino acids long. Trimming removed 4 bases from V and 7 bases from J, with 14 bases in between. Germline values: CDR1 WNHNN, CDR2 SYGVQD (reference sequence). The CDR3 is CASSAQIRGEQYF. The CDR3 DNA reads TGCGCCAGCAGTGCCCAGATCCGAGGAGAGCAGTACTTC.

The chain employs TRBV5-6 and TRBJ2-3; possible D gene TRBD1, 5 bases. This CDR3 region has 13 residues. Germline CDR1 and CDR2: SGHDT and YYEEEE. Between the trimmed V and J ends, which lost 3 bases and 4 bases, there was a span of 9 bases. The CDR3 DNA follows: TGTGCCAGCAGCTCCGTGGGGCCAGATACGCAGTATTTT. It codes for CASSSVGPDTQYF.

This sequence joins TRBV19 and TRBJ1-5; 7 bases agree with TRBD1. The length of the CDR3 is 14 residues. Germline V gene sequence: CDR1 LNHDA, CDR2 SQIVND (reference sequence). The V segment lost 7 bases and the J segment 0 bases; nucleotides outside the gene matches: 3. Here the CDR3 DNA reads TGTGCCAGTAACCACAGGGGTAGCAATCAGCCCCAGCATTTT. This encodes CASNHRGSNQPQHF.

V usage is TRBV9 and J usage is TRBJ1-2; possible D gene TRBD1, 5 bases. V lost 0 bases to trimming and J lost 5 bases, with 11 bases between them. Per germline, CDR1 SGDLS and CDR2 YYNGEE. The CDR3 loop spans 14 amino acids. The CDR3 DNA reads as TGTGCCAGCAGCGTAGGTGAAGGGGCTTATGGCTACACCTTC. This translates into CASSVGEGAYGYTF.

A single count supports this clone. CDR3 residues: CASSVTGGAGANVLTF. Written as DNA, the CDR3 is TGTGCCAGTAGCGTGACAGGGGGCGCCGGGGCCAACGTCCTGACTTTC. The V gene is TRBV19, the J gene TRBJ2-6, with 10 bases fitting TRBD1. Per germline, CDR1 LNHDA and CDR2 SQIVND (reference sequence). This CDR3 is built from 16 residues. The V segment lost 6 bases and the J segment 4 bases; nucleotides outside the gene matches: 6.

This chain's CDR3 is CASSLWSGTGELFF. CDR3 bases: TGTGCCAGCAGTTTATGGTCAGGGACCGGGGAGCTGTTTTTT. The rearrangement uses TRBV28 and TRBJ2-2, with D possibly being TRBD1 (5 bases). V was trimmed by 0 bases and J by 5 bases, leaving 7 bases between them. The V gene's germline CDR1 is MDHEN and CDR2 SYDVKM. This CDR3 has 14 amino acids.

The chain combines TRBV2 with TRBJ1-3; D unresolved. Germline CDR1 SNHLY, CDR2 FYNNEI. CDR3 length equals 14 residues. Trimming stripped 4 bases from V and 4 bases from J, with 11 bases between. CDR3 residues: CASSAGYSGNTIYF. CDR3 bases: TGTGCCAGCAGTGCGGGTTACTCCGGAAACACCATATATTTT.

This clone was picked up one time. The rearrangement links TRBV28 to TRBJ1-5; D perhaps matches TRBD1 (5 bases). CDR1 is MDHEN and CDR2 is SYDVKM in the germline V gene. Trimming removed 7 bases at V and 2 bases at J, with 12 bases between. CDR3 length: 14 amino acids. The chain's CDR3 is CASTGGGGNQPQHF. The CDR3 DNA sequence: TGTGCCAGCACGGGCGGGGGGGGCAATCAGCCCCAGCATTTT. The whole variable domain, remainder taken from reference TRBV28 and TRBJ1-5, is DVKVTQSSRYLVKRTGEKVFLECVQDMDHENMFWYRQDPGLGLRLIYFSYDVKMKEKGDIPEGYSVSREKKERFSLILESASTNQTSMYLCASTGGGGNQPQHFGDGTRLSIL.

The gene calls are TRBV7-9 and TRBJ2-1, with TRBD2 matching 8 bases. Germline V gene sequence: CDR1 SEHNR, CDR2 FQNEAQ (reference sequence). The V and J ends lost 4 bases and 0 bases, in that order; junction bases with no gene match: 5. The CDR3 loop spans 16 amino acids. The CDR3 loop is CASSSLAGHSYNEQFF. The CDR3 DNA reads as TGTGCCAGCAGCTCGTTAGCGGGGCACTCCTACAATGAGCAGTTCTTC.

This chain links TRBV7-2 with TRBJ1-5; the D gene is possibly TRBD1 (6 bases). Germline V CDR1 and CDR2: SGHTA, FQGNSA. V gave up 5 bases and J gave up 0 bases, with 17 bases separating them. The CDR3 length is 17 residues. The CDR3 DNA follows: TGTGCCAGCAGCCCCCTAGGGGGTGTTTATAGCAATCAGCCCCAGCATTTT. Protein product: CASSPLGGVYSNQPQHF.

This chain uses TRBV7-3 with TRBJ1-2; possible D gene TRBD1, 5 bases. The CDR3 sequence is 15 residues long. V was clipped by 0 bases and J by 4 bases, with 12 bases between them. Germline V CDR1 and CDR2: SGHTA, FQGTGA. The CDR3 is CASSLTGGDRYGYTF. The CDR3 nucleotides are TGTGCCAGCAGCTTAACGGGAGGGGATCGCTATGGCTACACCTTC. The full variable domain, rest sourced from reference TRBV7-3 and TRBJ1-2, is GAGVSQTPSNKVTEKGKYVELRCDPISGHTALYWYRQSLGQGPEFLIYFQGTGAADDSGLPNDRFFAVRPEGSVSTLKIQRTERGDSAVYLCASSLTGGDRYGYTFGSGTRLTVV.

The V and J genes are TRBV11-2 and TRBJ1-4; 7 nucleotides align to TRBD1. CDR3 length equals 15 residues. After removal of 8 bases from V and 3 bases from J, the junction contained 9 bases not matched to a gene. The germline CDR1 and CDR2 sequences are SGHAT and FQNNGV. CDR3: CASVGTALPNEKLFF. The CDR3 DNA reads TGTGCCAGCGTGGGGACAGCTCTACCTAATGAAAAACTGTTTTTT.

V gene TRBV19 combines with J gene TRBJ1-2, with 8 bases that match TRBD1. J gave up 8 bases and V 3 bases, and 8 bases lay outside the gene matches. Germline-derived CDR1 and CDR2 are LNHDA and SQIVND (reference sequence). This CDR3 is built from 14 residues. CDR3 region: CASSIVGQGGGYTF. CDR3 nucleotide sequence: TGTGCCAGTAGTATCGTCGGACAGGGAGGAGGCTACACCTTC.

The V gene is TRBV3-1 (or the pseudogene TRBV3-2), the J gene TRBJ2-1; weak D call: TRBD2 (6 bases). V dropped 4 bases and J dropped 5 bases, with 12 bases sitting between them. The CDR3 consists of 14 residues. CDR1 is LGHDT, CDR2 YNNKEL, per germline (reference sequence). CDR3 protein: CASSLMGGDNEQFF. CDR3 bases: TGTGCCAGCAGCCTCATGGGGGGAGACAATGAGCAGTTCTTC.

The chain links TRBV28 to TRBJ1-2; 8 nucleotides match TRBD1. This CDR3 comprises 13 residues. The ends lost 4 bases at V and 7 bases at J; junction bases unmatched: 5. From germline, CDR1 is MDHEN and CDR2 SYDVKM. CDR3 protein: CASSSYRGGGYTF. The CDR3 DNA follows: TGTGCCAGCAGTTCATACAGGGGGGGTGGCTACACCTTC.

The chain carries TRBV7-9 and TRBJ2-7; TRBD1 matches at 8 bases. The CDR3 extends over 16 amino acids. Germline V CDR1 and CDR2: SEHNR, FQNEAQ (reference sequence). J was trimmed by 3 bases and V by 5 bases; bases with no gene match: 12. CDR3 residues: CASSPSVGDRLYEQYF. Here the CDR3 DNA reads TGTGCCAGCAGCCCCTCCGTAGGGGACAGGCTCTACGAGCAGTACTTC.

In its sample, this clone was seen once. The gene calls are TRBV10-1 and TRBJ1-3; no clear D. The CDR3 is 15 residues long. CDR1 WNHNN and CDR2 SYGVQD come from the germline V gene (reference sequence). V was pared by 3 bases and J by 0 bases, with 9 bases between. CDR3 nucleotide sequence: TGCGCCAGCAGTGATCCGGGGAGCTCTGGAAACACCATATATTTT. It is translated as CASSDPGSSGNTIYF.

The V call is TRBV27, the J call TRBJ2-1; tentatively, D is TRBD2 (7 bases). There are 14 residues in the CDR3. Trimming took 5 bases from V and 8 from J, leaving 16 bases between them. From germline, CDR1 is MNHEY and CDR2 SMNVEV (reference sequence). The CDR3, as DNA: TGTGCCAGCAGTCCCGGGGGGCCGTCCTATGAGCAGTTCTTC. This sequence encodes CASSPGGPSYEQFF.

This sequence joins TRBV14 and TRBJ2-5, with D maybe TRBD2 (5 bases). This CDR3 spans 15 amino acids. The V gene lost 0 bases and the J gene lost 3 bases, with 11 bases spanning the gap. Germline assignment: CDR1 SGHDN and CDR2 FVKESK. The CDR3: CASSQEARAKETQYF. In DNA, the CDR3 is TGTGCCAGCAGCCAAGAAGCGAGGGCAAAAGAGACCCAGTACTTC. Together with reference TRBV14 and TRBJ2-5, the CDR3 gives the full variable domain: EAGVTQFPSHSVIEKGQTVTLRCDPISGHDNLYWYRRVMGKEIKFLLHFVKESKQDESGMPNNRFLAERTGGTYSTLKVQPAELEDSGVYFCASSQEARAKETQYFGPGTRLLVL.